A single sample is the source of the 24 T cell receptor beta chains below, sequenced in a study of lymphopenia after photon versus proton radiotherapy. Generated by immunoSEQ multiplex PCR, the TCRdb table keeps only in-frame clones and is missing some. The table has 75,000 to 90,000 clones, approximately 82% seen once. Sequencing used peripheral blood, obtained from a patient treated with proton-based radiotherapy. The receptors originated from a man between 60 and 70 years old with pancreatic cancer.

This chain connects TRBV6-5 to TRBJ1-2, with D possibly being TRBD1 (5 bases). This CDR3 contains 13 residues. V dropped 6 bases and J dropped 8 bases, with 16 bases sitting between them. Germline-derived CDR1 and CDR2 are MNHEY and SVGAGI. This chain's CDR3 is CASSTGGWSGYTF. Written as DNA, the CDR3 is TGTGCCAGCAGCACTGGGGGATGGTCCGGCTACACCTTC.

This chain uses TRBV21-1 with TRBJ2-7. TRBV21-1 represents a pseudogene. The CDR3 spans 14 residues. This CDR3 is CASSKGRGAYEQYF. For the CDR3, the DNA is TGTGCCAGCAGCAAAGGAAGGGGAGCCTACGAGCAGTACTTC.

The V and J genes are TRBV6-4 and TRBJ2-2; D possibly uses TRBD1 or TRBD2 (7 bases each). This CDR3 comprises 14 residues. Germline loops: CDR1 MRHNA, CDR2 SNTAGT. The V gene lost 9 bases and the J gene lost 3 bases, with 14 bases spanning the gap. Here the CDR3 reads CARGGGHHTGELFF. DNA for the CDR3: TGTGCCAGGGGAGGGGGCCACCACACCGGGGAGCTGTTTTTT.

DNA for the CDR3: TGTGCCAGCAACCGGGCTAGCGCCATTAGGGACATTCAGTACTTC. Translated: CASNRASAIRDIQYF. The V call is TRBV6-1, the J call TRBJ2-4, with D perhaps TRBD2 (6 bases). The CDR3 has 15 amino acids. Germline loops: CDR1 MNHNS, CDR2 SASEGT. Trimming left V 7 bases short and J 8 bases short, with 21 bases between.

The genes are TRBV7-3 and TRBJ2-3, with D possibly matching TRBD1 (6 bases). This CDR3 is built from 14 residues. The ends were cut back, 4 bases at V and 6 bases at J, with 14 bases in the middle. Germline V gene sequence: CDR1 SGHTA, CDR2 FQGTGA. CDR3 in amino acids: CASSSLGGGDTQYF. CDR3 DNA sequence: TGTGCCAGCAGCTCGTTGGGTGGGGGCGATACGCAGTATTTT. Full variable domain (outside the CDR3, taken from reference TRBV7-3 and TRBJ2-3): GAGVSQTPSNKVTEKGKYVELRCDPISGHTALYWYRQSLGQGPEFLIYFQGTGAADDSGLPNDRFFAVRPEGSVSTLKIQRTERGDSAVYLCASSSLGGGDTQYFGPGTRLTVL.

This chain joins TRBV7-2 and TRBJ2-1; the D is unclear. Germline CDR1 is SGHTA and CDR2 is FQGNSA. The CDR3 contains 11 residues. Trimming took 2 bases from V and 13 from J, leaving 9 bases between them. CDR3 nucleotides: TGTGCCAGCAGCTTAAGGTCGGCTCAGTTCTTC. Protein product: CASSLRSAQFF.

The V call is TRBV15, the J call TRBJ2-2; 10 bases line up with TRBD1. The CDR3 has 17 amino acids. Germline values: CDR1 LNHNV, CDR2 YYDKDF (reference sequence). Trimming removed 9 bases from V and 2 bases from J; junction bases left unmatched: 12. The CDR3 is CATNDRGRRGNTGELFF. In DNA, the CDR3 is TGTGCCACTAACGACAGGGGGCGCCGAGGTAACACCGGGGAGCTGTTTTTT.

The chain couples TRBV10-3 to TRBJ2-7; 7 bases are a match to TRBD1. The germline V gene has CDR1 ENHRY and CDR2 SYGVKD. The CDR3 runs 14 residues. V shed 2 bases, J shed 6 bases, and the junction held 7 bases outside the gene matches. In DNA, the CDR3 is TGTGCCATCAGTGAGACCGGGACAGCGTTCGAGCAGTACTTC. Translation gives CAISETGTAFEQYF.

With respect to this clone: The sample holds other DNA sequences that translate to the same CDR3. The CDR3: CAITDIGDGYTF. The CDR3 DNA follows: TGTGCCATCACGGACATTGGAGATGGCTACACCTTC. The gene calls are TRBV2 and TRBJ1-2, with TRBD1 as a possible D gene (5 bases). CDR1 and CDR2 (germline): SNHLY, FYNNEI. Trimming removed 10 bases from V and 6 bases from J, with 15 bases in between. The CDR3 totals 12 residues.

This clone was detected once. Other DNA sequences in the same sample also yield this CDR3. In nucleotides, the CDR3 is TGTGCCAGCTCCAGGAGTAGCACAGATACGCAGTATTTT. This encodes CASSRSSTDTQYF. The rearrangement uses TRBV19 and TRBJ2-3, with D unresolved. CDR3 length: 13 residues. V shed 9 bases and J shed 0 bases, with 10 bases lying between them. Germline V gene lookup returns CDR1 LNHDA and CDR2 SQIVND (reference sequence).

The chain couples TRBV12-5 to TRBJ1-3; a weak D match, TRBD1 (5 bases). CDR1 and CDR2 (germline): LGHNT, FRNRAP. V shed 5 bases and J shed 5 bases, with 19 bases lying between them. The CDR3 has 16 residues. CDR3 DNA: TGTGCTAGTGGTCCTATCGTAAGGGGCTATAGAAACACCATATATTTT. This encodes CASGPIVRGYRNTIYF.

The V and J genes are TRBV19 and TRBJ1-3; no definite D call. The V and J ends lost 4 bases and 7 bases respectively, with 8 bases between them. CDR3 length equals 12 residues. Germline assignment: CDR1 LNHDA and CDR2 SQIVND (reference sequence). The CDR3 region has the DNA TGTGCCAGTAGTACCCTATGGAACACCATATATTTT. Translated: CASSTLWNTIYF.

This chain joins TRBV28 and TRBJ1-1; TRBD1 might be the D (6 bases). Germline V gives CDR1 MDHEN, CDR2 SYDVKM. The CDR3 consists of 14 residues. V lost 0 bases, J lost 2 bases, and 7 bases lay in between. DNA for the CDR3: TGTGCCAGCAGTTTATGGGGGGGCAACACTGAAGCTTTCTTT. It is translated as CASSLWGGNTEAFF.

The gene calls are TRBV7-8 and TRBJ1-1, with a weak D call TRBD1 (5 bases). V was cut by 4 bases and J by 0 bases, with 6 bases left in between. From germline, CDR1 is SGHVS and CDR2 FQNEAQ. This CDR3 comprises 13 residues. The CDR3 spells CASSWDVNTEAFF. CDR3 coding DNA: TGTGCCAGCAGCTGGGACGTGAACACTGAAGCTTTCTTT.

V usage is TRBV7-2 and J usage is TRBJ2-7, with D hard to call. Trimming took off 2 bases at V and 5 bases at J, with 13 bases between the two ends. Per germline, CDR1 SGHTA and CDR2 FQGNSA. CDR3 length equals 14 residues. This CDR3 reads CASSLFRSSDEQYF. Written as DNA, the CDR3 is TGTGCCAGCAGCTTATTCCGCTCGTCCGACGAGCAGTACTTC. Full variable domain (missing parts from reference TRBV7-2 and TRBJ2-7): GAGVSQSPSNKVTEKGKDVELRCDPISGHTALYWYRQSLGQGLEFLIYFQGNSAPDKSGLPSDRFSAERTGGSVSTLTIQRTQQEDSAVYLCASSLFRSSDEQYFGPGTRLTVT.

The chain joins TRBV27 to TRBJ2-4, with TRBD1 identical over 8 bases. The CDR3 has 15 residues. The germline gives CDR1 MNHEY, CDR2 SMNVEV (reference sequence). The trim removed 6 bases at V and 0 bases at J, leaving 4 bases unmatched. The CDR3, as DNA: TGTGCCAGCAGCGAACAGGGGGGAGCCAAAAACATTCAGTACTTC. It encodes CASSEQGGAKNIQYF.

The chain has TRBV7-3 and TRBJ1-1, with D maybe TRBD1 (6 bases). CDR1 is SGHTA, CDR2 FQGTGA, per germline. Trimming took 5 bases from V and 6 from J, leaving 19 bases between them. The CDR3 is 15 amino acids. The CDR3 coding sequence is TGTGCCAGCAGCCCCCAAGGGGGGGTCGGGGCTGAAGCTTTCTTT. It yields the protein CASSPQGGVGAEAFF.

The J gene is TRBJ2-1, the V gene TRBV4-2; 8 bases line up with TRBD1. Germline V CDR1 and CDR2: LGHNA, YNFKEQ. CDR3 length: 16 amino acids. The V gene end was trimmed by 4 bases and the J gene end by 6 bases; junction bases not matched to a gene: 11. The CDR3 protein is CASSRRTGSPSNEQFF. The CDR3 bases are TGTGCCAGCAGCCGGCGGACAGGGTCCCCTTCCAATGAGCAGTTCTTC.

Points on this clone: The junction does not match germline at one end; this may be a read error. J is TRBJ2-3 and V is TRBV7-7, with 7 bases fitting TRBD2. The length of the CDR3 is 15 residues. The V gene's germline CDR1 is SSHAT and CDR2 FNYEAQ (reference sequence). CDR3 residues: CASSDSLAGTDTQYF. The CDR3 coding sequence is TGTGCTAGCAGCGACTCCCTAGCGGGCACAGATACGCAGTATTTT.

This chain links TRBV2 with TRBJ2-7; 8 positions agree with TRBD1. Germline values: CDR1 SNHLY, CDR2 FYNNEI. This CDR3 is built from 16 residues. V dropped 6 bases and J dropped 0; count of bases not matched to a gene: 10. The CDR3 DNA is TGTGCCAGCAGGGCCCCCCGGGACAGGCTCTCCTACGAGCAGTACTTC. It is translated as CASRAPRDRLSYEQYF.

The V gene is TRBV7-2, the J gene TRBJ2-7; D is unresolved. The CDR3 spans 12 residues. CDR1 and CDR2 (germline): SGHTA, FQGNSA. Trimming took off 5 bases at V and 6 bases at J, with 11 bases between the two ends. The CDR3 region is CASSPYNTEQYF. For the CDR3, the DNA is TGTGCCAGCAGCCCCTACAATACCGAGCAGTACTTC.

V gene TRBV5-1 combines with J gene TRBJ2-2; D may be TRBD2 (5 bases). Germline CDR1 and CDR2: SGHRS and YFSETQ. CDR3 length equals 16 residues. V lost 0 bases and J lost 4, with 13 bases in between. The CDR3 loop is CASSLEPGSGTGELFF. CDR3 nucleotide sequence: TGCGCCAGCAGCTTGGAACCGGGGTCTGGCACCGGGGAGCTGTTTTTT.

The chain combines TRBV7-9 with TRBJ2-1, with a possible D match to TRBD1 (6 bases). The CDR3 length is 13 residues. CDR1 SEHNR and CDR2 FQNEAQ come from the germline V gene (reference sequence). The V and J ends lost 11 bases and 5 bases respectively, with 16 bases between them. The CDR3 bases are TGTGCCCAAACAATAACAGGGCACAATGAGCAGTTCTTC. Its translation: CAQTITGHNEQFF.

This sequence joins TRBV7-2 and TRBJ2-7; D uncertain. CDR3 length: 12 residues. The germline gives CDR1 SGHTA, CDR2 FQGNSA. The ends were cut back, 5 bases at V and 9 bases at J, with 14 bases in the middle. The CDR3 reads CASSLVRAGQYF. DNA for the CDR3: TGTGCCAGCAGCCTAGTTAGGGCCGGGCAGTACTTC.